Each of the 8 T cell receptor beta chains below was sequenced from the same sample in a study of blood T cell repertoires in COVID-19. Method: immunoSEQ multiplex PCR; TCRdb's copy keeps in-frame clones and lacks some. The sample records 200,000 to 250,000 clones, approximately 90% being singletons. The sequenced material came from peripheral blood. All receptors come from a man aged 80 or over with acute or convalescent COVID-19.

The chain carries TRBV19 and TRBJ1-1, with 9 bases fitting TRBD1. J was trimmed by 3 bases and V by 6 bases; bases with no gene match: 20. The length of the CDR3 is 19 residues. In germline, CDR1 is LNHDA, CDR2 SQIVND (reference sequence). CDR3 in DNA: TGTGCCAGTAGCAAACACACCGGGACAGGGATGAGGCGGGACACTGAAGCTTTCTTT. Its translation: CASSKHTGTGMRRDTEAFF.

The DNA for the CDR3 is TGTGCCACCAGTGACGGGTTGGGACAGGGGGCCTACGAGCAGTACTTC. Translated, it gives CATSDGLGQGAYEQYF. V usage is TRBV24-1 and J usage is TRBJ2-7; 11 positions match TRBD1. Germline V CDR1 and CDR2: KGHDR, SFDVKD. V lost 4 bases, J lost 2 bases, and 6 bases stayed unmatched. This CDR3 is 16 amino acids long.

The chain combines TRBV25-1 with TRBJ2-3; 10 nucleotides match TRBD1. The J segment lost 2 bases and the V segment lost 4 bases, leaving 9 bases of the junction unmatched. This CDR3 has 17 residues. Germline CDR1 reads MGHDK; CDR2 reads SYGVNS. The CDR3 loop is CASSAHSGTGDTDTQYF. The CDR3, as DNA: TGTGCCAGCAGTGCACACTCCGGGACAGGGGACACAGATACGCAGTATTTT.

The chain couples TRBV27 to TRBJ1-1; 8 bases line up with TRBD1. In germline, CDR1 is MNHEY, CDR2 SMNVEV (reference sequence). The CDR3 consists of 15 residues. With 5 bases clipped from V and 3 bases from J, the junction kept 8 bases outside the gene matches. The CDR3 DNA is TGTGCCAGCAGTAGCCAGGGGGCGCAGGACACTGAAGCTTTCTTT. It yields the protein CASSSQGAQDTEAFF.

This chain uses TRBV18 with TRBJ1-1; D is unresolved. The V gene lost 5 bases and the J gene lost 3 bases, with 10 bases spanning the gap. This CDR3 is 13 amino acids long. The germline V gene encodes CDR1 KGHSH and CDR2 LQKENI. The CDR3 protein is CASSTDQDTEAFF. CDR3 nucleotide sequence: TGTGCCAGCTCAACAGACCAGGACACTGAAGCTTTCTTT.

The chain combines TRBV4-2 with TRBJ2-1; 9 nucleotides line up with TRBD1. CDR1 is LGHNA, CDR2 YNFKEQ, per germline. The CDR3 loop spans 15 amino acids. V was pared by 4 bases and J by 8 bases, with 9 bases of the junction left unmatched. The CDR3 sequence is CASSPSGTGLHEQFF. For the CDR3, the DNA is TGTGCCAGCAGCCCATCCGGGACAGGGCTGCATGAGCAGTTCTTC.

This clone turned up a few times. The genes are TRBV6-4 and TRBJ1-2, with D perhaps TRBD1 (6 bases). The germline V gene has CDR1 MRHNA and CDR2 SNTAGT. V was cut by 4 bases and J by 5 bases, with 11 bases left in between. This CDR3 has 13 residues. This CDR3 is CASSAEGGYGYTF. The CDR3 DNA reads TGTGCCAGCAGTGCCGAGGGGGGGTATGGCTACACCTTC.

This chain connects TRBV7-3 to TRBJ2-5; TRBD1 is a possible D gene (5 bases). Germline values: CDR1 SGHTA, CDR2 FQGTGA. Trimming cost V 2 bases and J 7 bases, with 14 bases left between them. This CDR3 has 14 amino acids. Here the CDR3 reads CASSLGAEMGTQYF. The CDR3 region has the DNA TGTGCCAGCAGCTTAGGGGCGGAGATGGGGACCCAGTACTTC.